The subject of this entry is one T cell receptor (beta chain). A COVID-19 case was met by exposed participants within 2 weeks before study entry. This entry is derived from a study of blood T cell repertoires in COVID-19. Study-wide background: Italy, Spain and the United States were the sources of the convalescent and acute COVID-19 samples.

Only in-frame clones appear in the TCRdb table, and some are missing; sequencing was by immunoSEQ multiplex PCR. Of 200,000 to 250,000 clones in the sample, about 87% are singletons; the top ten hold more than 3%. CDR3 size: 16 residues. The V end was cut by 0 bases, the J end by 4 bases, with 14 bases between. Per the germline V gene, CDR1 is SGHDN and CDR2 is FVKESK. The specimen sequenced was PBMCs or T cells enriched from blood (not recorded which). This chain joins TRBV14 and TRBJ2-3; a weak D match, TRBD2 (5 bases). The origin of this receptor is a young woman who had been exposed to COVID-19. The CDR3 spells CASSQDLRGFADTQYF. The DNA for the CDR3 is TGTGCCAGCAGCCAAGATCTAAGAGGGTTCGCAGATACGCAGTATTTT.